Following are 18 T cell receptor beta chains from one sample sequenced in a study of Tregs in tolerant kidney transplant recipients. TCRdb's copy holds only in-frame clones and misses some; the assay was immunoSEQ multiplex PCR. The table includes under 20,000 clones, 75% to 85% detected once. The sequencing sample was made of Tregs from blood. The receptor source for this set is a human donor in good health.

The J gene is TRBJ2-3, the V gene TRBV13; 13 bases map to TRBD2. V dropped 4 bases and J dropped 0; count of bases not matched to a gene: 16. Per the germline V gene, CDR1 is PRHDT and CDR2 is FYEKMQ (reference sequence). This CDR3 is 21 amino acids long. CDR3 nucleotide sequence: TGTGCCAGCAGCTACAATCCGGGACTAGCGGGGACTCGGACTAGCACAGATACGCAGTATTTT. Its translation: CASSYNPGLAGTRTSTDTQYF. Looking up the rest from reference TRBV13 and TRBJ2-3 gives the full variable domain: AAGVIQSPRHLIKEKRETATLKCYPIPRHDTVYWYQQGPGQDPQFLISFYEKMQSDKGSIPDRFSAQQFSDYHSELNMSSLELGDSALYFCASSYNPGLAGTRTSTDTQYFGPGTRLTVL.

The gene calls are TRBV21-1 and TRBJ1-3. TRBV21-1 is annotated as a pseudogene. The CDR3 spans 15 residues. CDR3 coding DNA: TGTGCCAGCAGCAAAAATCGGGGGGCAGGGAACACCATATATTTT. Protein sequence: CASSKNRGAGNTIYF.

There are a few counts of this clone. V is TRBV21-1 and J is TRBJ2-4. TRBV21-1 is termed a pseudogene. There are 11 residues in the CDR3. The CDR3 sequence: CASTPPNIQYF. The CDR3 DNA reads as TGTGCCAGCACCCCGCCGAACATTCAGTACTTC.

The genes are TRBV11-3 and TRBJ1-1; D gene unclear. Trimming pared 4 bases from V and 5 bases from J, leaving 17 bases between. The germline CDR1 and CDR2 sequences are SGHNT and YENEEA. The CDR3 spans 15 residues. The CDR3 sequence is CASSSSALGRTEAFF. CDR3 DNA sequence: TGTGCCAGCAGCTCCTCTGCGTTAGGCCGAACTGAAGCTTTCTTT.

This chain uses TRBV15 with TRBJ1-4; D possibly corresponds to TRBD1 (5 bases). The germline V gene encodes CDR1 LNHNV and CDR2 YYDKDF (reference sequence). The CDR3 has 17 amino acids. V lost 1 base, J lost 7 bases, and 19 bases lay in between. CDR3 sequence (DNA): TGTGCCACCAGCAGAGGCGGGACCGACTCTTGGAGTGAAAAACTGTTTTTT. This codes for CATSRGGTDSWSEKLFF. Variable domain in full (rest from reference TRBV15 and TRBJ1-4): DAMVIQNPRYQVTQFGKPVTLSCSQTLNHNVMYWYQQKSSQAPKLLFHYYDKDFNNEADTPDNFQSRRPNTSFCFLDIRSPGLGDTAMYLCATSRGGTDSWSEKLFFGSGTQLSVL.

The chain joins TRBV4-1 to TRBJ2-1; no reliable D call. Germline CDR1 is MGHRA and CDR2 is YSYEKL. This CDR3 spans 12 amino acids. The V gene lost 0 bases and the J gene lost 12 bases, with 9 bases spanning the gap. The DNA of the CDR3 is TGCGCCAGCAGCCAAGATCAAATAGGGCAGTTCTTC. Protein: CASSQDQIGQFF.

The chain uses TRBV7-2 and TRBJ2-4; 8 positions match TRBD1. Germline V lookup: CDR1 SGHTA, CDR2 FQGNSA. J lost 13 bases, V lost 1 base, and 9 bases had no gene match. CDR3 size: 14 residues. The CDR3 DNA follows: TGTGCCAGCAGCTTAGTAGAGGCCGGGACAGGCCAGTACTTC. Protein: CASSLVEAGTGQYF.

This chain uses TRBV7-2 with TRBJ2-3; 11 bases are a match to TRBD2. The CDR3 is 15 amino acids. In germline, CDR1 is SGHTA, CDR2 FQGNSA. The V and J ends lost 5 bases and 3 bases, in that order; junction bases with no gene match: 4. The CDR3 bases are TGTGCCAGCAGCCTACTAGCGGGGGCGACAGATACGCAGTATTTT. Translating gives CASSLLAGATDTQYF. The full variable domain, completed using reference TRBV7-2 and TRBJ2-3, is GAGVSQSPSNKVTEKGKDVELRCDPISGHTALYWYRQSLGQGLEFLIYFQGNSAPDKSGLPSDRFSAERTGGSVSTLTIQRTQQEDSAVYLCASSLLAGATDTQYFGPGTRLTVL.

V is TRBV18 and J is TRBJ2-7; tentatively, D is TRBD2 (5 bases). The CDR3 is 13 amino acids. Per germline, CDR1 KGHSH and CDR2 LQKENI. Between the trimmed V and J ends, which lost 3 bases and 3 bases, there was a span of 9 bases. CDR3 sequence: CASSPEGLYEQYF. The CDR3 nucleotides read TGTGCCAGCTCACCCGAGGGCCTCTACGAGCAGTACTTC.

The chain uses TRBV25-1 and TRBJ1-5; possible D gene TRBD1, 5 bases. Trimming took off 4 bases at V and 2 bases at J, with 9 bases between the two ends. The CDR3 is 14 amino acids. Germline CDR1 reads MGHDK; CDR2 reads SYGVNS. The CDR3: CASSAPGGNQPQHF. The CDR3 bases are TGTGCCAGCAGTGCCCCGGGGGGCAATCAGCCCCAGCATTTT.

The rearrangement joins TRBV6-5 to TRBJ1-4; tentatively, D is TRBD1 (6 bases). The CDR3 runs 12 residues. Trimming shortened V by 8 bases and J by 3 bases, and 7 bases separated the two germline ends. CDR1 is MNHEY, CDR2 SVGAGI, per germline. DNA of the CDR3: TGTGCCAGCGGACAGCCTAATGAAAAACTGTTTTTT. It codes for CASGQPNEKLFF.

CDR3 sequence reads: CASRLARTDTQYF. CDR3 bases: TGCGCCAGCCGGCTAGCTCGCACAGATACGCAGTATTTT. The rearrangement uses TRBV10-2 and TRBJ2-3, with D perhaps matching TRBD2 (5 bases). V was clipped by 8 bases and J by 1 base, with 10 bases between them. Germline V gene lookup returns CDR1 WSHSY and CDR2 SAAADI. This CDR3 is built from 13 residues.

V and J are TRBV29-1 and TRBJ2-5; possibly TRBD1 or TRBD2 for D (5 bases each). The V end was cut by 3 bases, the J end by 0 bases, with 5 bases between. The CDR3 spans 12 residues. Germline CDR1 and CDR2: SQVTM and ANQGSEA. The CDR3 sequence is CSVEGDQETQYF. CDR3 coding DNA: TGCAGCGTTGAGGGGGACCAAGAGACCCAGTACTTC.

The rearrangement joins TRBV2 to TRBJ2-5, with D uncertain. Trimming cost V 3 bases and J 5 bases, with 16 bases left between them. The germline gives CDR1 SNHLY, CDR2 FYNNEI. The CDR3 is made up of 15 amino acids. The DNA of the CDR3 is TGTGCCAGCAGTGAGGCGACCCGGAGCTGGGAGACCCAGTACTTC. The encoded protein is CASSEATRSWETQYF.

V is TRBV18 and J is TRBJ1-5; D is undetermined. In germline, CDR1 is KGHSH, CDR2 LQKENI. This CDR3 comprises 16 residues. The V and J ends lost 3 bases and 0 bases respectively, with 12 bases between them. The CDR3 region is CASSPVAGRSNQPQHF. The DNA for the CDR3 is TGTGCCAGCTCACCTGTAGCCGGGCGTAGCAATCAGCCCCAGCATTTT.

This clone was seen only once. This chain uses TRBV7-2 with TRBJ1-6; D gene uncertain. V lost 2 bases and J lost 10, with 6 bases in between. The germline gives CDR1 SGHTA, CDR2 FQGNSA. The CDR3 has 12 residues. The CDR3 reads CASSLRGSPLHF. CDR3 bases: TGTGCCAGCAGCTTAAGAGGATCACCCCTCCACTTT. Full variable domain (outside the CDR3, taken from reference TRBV7-2 and TRBJ1-6): GAGVSQSPSNKVTEKGKDVELRCDPISGHTALYWYRQSLGQGLEFLIYFQGNSAPDKSGLPSDRFSAERTGGSVSTLTIQRTQQEDSAVYLCASSLRGSPLHFGNGTRLTVT.

This clone was seen more than once but under ten times. This chain joins TRBV30 and TRBJ1-5; D is ambiguous. This CDR3 is built from 12 residues. Germline loops: CDR1 GTSNPN, CDR2 SVGIG (reference sequence). V was pared by 0 bases and J by 11 bases, with 11 bases between. The CDR3 loop is CAWSVRGRTQHF. CDR3 DNA sequence: TGTGCCTGGAGTGTACGCGGGCGGACCCAGCATTTT.

The V call is TRBV7-2, the J call TRBJ1-5; D is undetermined. V was trimmed by 3 bases and J by 4 bases, leaving 7 bases between them. CDR1 is SGHTA, CDR2 FQGNSA, per germline. The CDR3 runs 13 residues. Here the CDR3 DNA reads TGTGCCAGCAGCTTGGAACAGAATCAGCCCCAGCATTTT. It yields the protein CASSLEQNQPQHF.